This T cell receptor beta chain was found in a study of sequential checkpoint blockade in melanoma. This CDR3 comprises 15 residues. The germline V gene has CDR1 SEHNR and CDR2 FQNEAQ (reference sequence). Unmatched junction bases numbered 5, after V lost 2 bases and J lost 5 bases. Assay: immunoSEQ multiplex PCR; the TCRdb copy retains only in-frame clones and omits some. Found here are 15,000 to 20,000 clones, around 67% of them singletons; the top ten hold 20%. Treatment noted: randomized to nivolumab then ipilimumab (arm A) or the reverse (arm B). Sorted cells were live CD3+CD8+, lacking CD19 and CD56, from PBMCs.

The chain carries TRBV7-9 and TRBJ2-5; 10 bases map to TRBD1. This sample comprised CD8+ T cells sorted from blood (inferred from file names), obtained from a patient given nivolumab and ipilimumab in sequence. This clonotype was obtained from a human donor with melanoma. The CDR3 reads CASSLRQGARETQYF. The CDR3, as DNA: TGTGCCAGCAGCTTAAGACAGGGGGCGCGGGAGACCCAGTACTTC.